This is a list of T cell receptor beta chains from one sample in a study of blood T cell repertoires in COVID-19. Only in-frame clones appear in the TCRdb table, and some are missing; sequencing was by immunoSEQ multiplex PCR. The data contain 270,000 or so clones, around 86% of them singletons. Sequencing used peripheral blood. The receptors shown here come from a middle-aged woman who had recovered from COVID-19. The CDR3 runs from the conserved cysteine through the conserved F or W. The order of the fields is CDR3 protein, CDR3 DNA, J gene, CDR3 length, D gene, clone size, V gene. A D gene is named only where the DNA matches it firmly. Clone size is shown for a subset of rows, as once, few, many or a class of expanded clone.

CDR3aa: CSVEDPQGPEKLFF
CDR3nt: TGCAGCGTTGAAGATCCCCAGGGGCCTGAAAAACTGTTTTTT
j_gene: TRBJ1-4
len: 14
d_gene: -
abundance: once
v_gene: TRBV29-1

CDR3aa: CASSLARGGTGSADTQYF
CDR3nt: TGTGCCAGCAGCTTAGCCCGGGGGGGGACAGGGAGTGCAGATACGCAGTATTTT
j_gene: TRBJ2-3
len: 18
d_gene: -
abundance: many
v_gene: TRBV7-2

CDR3aa: CASSLSAGGIYEQYF
CDR3nt: TGTGCCAGCAGCTTAAGCGCAGGGGGCATATACGAGCAGTACTTC
j_gene: TRBJ2-7
len: 15
d_gene: TRBD1
abundance: few
v_gene: TRBV7-3

CDR3aa: CASSLWATVDSDTQYF
CDR3nt: TGTGCCAGCAGTCTATGGGCGACAGTTGATTCAGATACGCAGTATTTT
j_gene: TRBJ2-3
len: 16
d_gene: -
abundance: -
v_gene: TRBV28

CDR3aa: CATGGGRGPSGANVLTF
CDR3nt: TGTGCCACCGGTGGGGGCAGGGGTCCCTCTGGGGCCAACGTCCTGACTTTC
j_gene: TRBJ2-6
len: 17
d_gene: -
abundance: -
v_gene: TRBV19

CDR3aa: CASSFTSGLPNYEQYF
CDR3nt: TGTGCCAGTAGTTTCACTTCGGGACTCCCCAACTACGAGCAGTACTTC
j_gene: TRBJ2-7
len: 16
d_gene: -
abundance: once
v_gene: TRBV19

CDR3aa: CASSQSLNRDTQYF
CDR3nt: TGTGCCAGCAGCCAGTCACTAAACAGGGATACGCAGTATTTT
j_gene: TRBJ2-3
len: 14
d_gene: -
abundance: -
v_gene: TRBV3-1/TRBV3-2

CDR3aa: CASSHRGRVGRDSPLHF
CDR3nt: TGTGCCAGCAGCCATCGCGGCCGGGTGGGGCGTGATTCACCCCTCCACTTT
j_gene: TRBJ1-6
len: 17
d_gene: -
abundance: -
v_gene: TRBV14

CDR3aa: CASLRQANTGELFF
CDR3nt: TGTGCCAGCCTCAGACAGGCGAACACCGGGGAGCTGTTTTTT
j_gene: TRBJ2-2
len: 14
d_gene: -
abundance: -
v_gene: TRBV11-2

CDR3aa: CSVEPLDNEQFF
CDR3nt: TGCAGCGTTGAGCCCCTAGATAATGAGCAGTTCTTC
j_gene: TRBJ2-1
len: 12
d_gene: -
abundance: -
v_gene: TRBV29-1

CDR3aa: CATSRQGAPNEKLFF
CDR3nt: TGTGCCACCAGCCGTCAGGGGGCCCCAAATGAAAAACTGTTTTTT
j_gene: TRBJ1-4
len: 15
d_gene: TRBD1
abundance: once
v_gene: TRBV15

CDR3aa: CASSLGDRGLANEKLFF
CDR3nt: TGCGCCAGCAGCTTGGGGGACAGGGGGCTCGCTAATGAAAAACTGTTTTTT
j_gene: TRBJ1-4
len: 17
d_gene: TRBD1
abundance: -
v_gene: TRBV5-1

CDR3aa: CATSRVQADNEKLFF
CDR3nt: TGTGCCACCAGCAGAGTGCAGGCAGACAATGAAAAACTGTTTTTT
j_gene: TRBJ1-4
len: 15
d_gene: -
abundance: -
v_gene: TRBV15

CDR3aa: CASSAGTGSYF
CDR3nt: TGTGCCAGCAGCGCCGGGACAGGGTCGTATTTT
j_gene: TRBJ2-3
len: 11
d_gene: TRBD1
abundance: -
v_gene: TRBV6-5

CDR3aa: CASSPDRYEQYF
CDR3nt: TGTGCCAGCAGCCCAGACAGGTACGAGCAGTACTTC
j_gene: TRBJ2-7
len: 12
d_gene: -
abundance: -
v_gene: TRBV3-1/TRBV3-2

CDR3aa: CASSPAGLPSSGANVLTF
CDR3nt: TGTGCCAGCAGCCCCGCGGGACTCCCTAGCTCTGGGGCCAACGTCCTGACTTTC
j_gene: TRBJ2-6
len: 18
d_gene: -
abundance: -
v_gene: TRBV9

CDR3aa: CASSTGEDRRADRNYGYTF
CDR3nt: TGTGCCAGCAGCACGGGCGAGGACAGGAGGGCTGACCGAAACTATGGCTACACCTTC
j_gene: TRBJ1-2
len: 19
d_gene: -
abundance: -
v_gene: TRBV21-1

CDR3aa: CATGGTGASYEQYF
CDR3nt: TGTGCCACCGGGGGGACAGGGGCTTCCTACGAGCAGTACTTC
j_gene: TRBJ2-7
len: 14
d_gene: TRBD1
abundance: -
v_gene: TRBV10-3

CDR3aa: CASSMMEGGRETQYF
CDR3nt: TGTGCCAGTAGTATGATGGAGGGGGGGAGGGAGACCCAGTACTTC
j_gene: TRBJ2-5
len: 15
d_gene: -
abundance: -
v_gene: TRBV19

CDR3aa: CASSEARTRAGGTEAFF
CDR3nt: TGTGCCAGCAGTGAAGCCCGCACCCGGGCGGGGGGCACTGAAGCTTTCTTT
j_gene: TRBJ1-1
len: 17
d_gene: -
abundance: -
v_gene: TRBV6-1

CDR3aa: CASSALAVSYNEQFF
CDR3nt: TGCGCCAGCAGCGCCTTAGCAGTATCCTACAATGAGCAGTTCTTC
j_gene: TRBJ2-1
len: 15
d_gene: -
abundance: -
v_gene: TRBV5-1

CDR3aa: CASSLGQGAIYGYTF
CDR3nt: TGTGCCAGCAGCTTAGGACAGGGAGCAATCTATGGCTACACCTTC
j_gene: TRBJ1-2
len: 15
d_gene: TRBD1
abundance: -
v_gene: TRBV5-5

CDR3aa: CASSFGLGVYGELFF
CDR3nt: TGTGCCAGCAGCTTTGGCCTAGGGGTCTACGGGGAGCTGTTTTTT
j_gene: TRBJ2-2
len: 15
d_gene: -
abundance: -
v_gene: TRBV7-8

CDR3aa: CASSRGGQGIYEQYF
CDR3nt: TGTGCCAGCAGCCGTGGGGGACAGGGTATCTACGAGCAGTACTTC
j_gene: TRBJ2-7
len: 15
d_gene: TRBD1
abundance: -
v_gene: TRBV5-4

CDR3aa: CASSSDQPQHF
CDR3nt: TGTGCCAGCAGTTCCGATCAGCCCCAGCATTTT
j_gene: TRBJ1-5
len: 11
d_gene: -
abundance: -
v_gene: TRBV28

CDR3aa: CASSPGLAGGNEQFF
CDR3nt: TGCGCCAGCAGCCCGGGACTAGCGGGAGGGAATGAGCAGTTCTTC
j_gene: TRBJ2-1
len: 15
d_gene: TRBD2
abundance: -
v_gene: TRBV5-1

CDR3aa: CASSPGTDYEQYF
CDR3nt: TGTGCCAGTAGTCCCGGGACAGATTACGAGCAGTACTTC
j_gene: TRBJ2-7
len: 13
d_gene: TRBD1
abundance: -
v_gene: TRBV19

CDR3aa: CASRPGQQETQYF
CDR3nt: TGTGCCAGCAGACCGGGACAGCAAGAGACCCAGTACTTC
j_gene: TRBJ2-5
len: 13
d_gene: TRBD1
abundance: -
v_gene: TRBV6-5

CDR3aa: CASSQSWRERLYEQYF
CDR3nt: TGCGCCAGCAGTCAATCATGGAGGGAAAGGCTCTACGAGCAGTACTTC
j_gene: TRBJ2-7
len: 16
d_gene: -
abundance: once
v_gene: TRBV23-1

CDR3aa: CASSESQGAVNIQYF
CDR3nt: TGTGCCAGCAGTGAATCTCAGGGGGCAGTTAACATTCAGTACTTC
j_gene: TRBJ2-4
len: 15
d_gene: TRBD1
abundance: -
v_gene: TRBV6-1

CDR3aa: CASSIGQGQNSPLHF
CDR3nt: TGTGCCAGCAGTATAGGACAGGGCCAAAATTCACCCCTCCACTTT
j_gene: TRBJ1-6
len: 15
d_gene: TRBD1
abundance: -
v_gene: TRBV2

CDR3aa: CASSPPRTGVETQYF
CDR3nt: TGTGCCAGCAGTCCTCCCCGGACAGGGGTAGAGACCCAGTACTTC
j_gene: TRBJ2-5
len: 15
d_gene: TRBD1
abundance: -
v_gene: TRBV2

CDR3aa: CASSRGPGNEQFF
CDR3nt: TGCGCCAGCAGCCGTGGGCCCGGCAATGAGCAGTTCTTC
j_gene: TRBJ2-1
len: 13
d_gene: -
abundance: few
v_gene: TRBV4-1

CDR3aa: CASSLGRGGNQPQHF
CDR3nt: TGTGCCAGCAGCTTAGGGCGGGGTGGCAATCAGCCCCAGCATTTT
j_gene: TRBJ1-5
len: 15
d_gene: -
abundance: -
v_gene: TRBV7-8

CDR3aa: CASSLGLGAETEAFF
CDR3nt: TGCGCCAGCAGCCTGGGCTTGGGCGCAGAAACTGAAGCTTTCTTT
j_gene: TRBJ1-1
len: 15
d_gene: -
abundance: -
v_gene: TRBV5-1

CDR3aa: CASSLGTGDEKLFF
CDR3nt: TGCGCCAGCAGCCTGGGGACAGGGGACGAAAAACTGTTTTTT
j_gene: TRBJ1-4
len: 14
d_gene: TRBD1
abundance: -
v_gene: TRBV5-1

CDR3aa: CASSKNLGLAGVGYEQYF
CDR3nt: TGTGCCAGTAGTAAAAACCTTGGACTAGCGGGAGTCGGATACGAGCAGTACTTC
j_gene: TRBJ2-7
len: 18
d_gene: TRBD2
abundance: -
v_gene: TRBV19

CDR3aa: CASIWTSGSYNEQFF
CDR3nt: TGCGCCAGCATATGGACTAGCGGCTCCTACAATGAGCAGTTCTTC
j_gene: TRBJ2-1
len: 15
d_gene: TRBD2
abundance: -
v_gene: TRBV5-1

CDR3aa: CASSLGVPGANVLTF
CDR3nt: TGTGCCAGCAGCTTAGGGGTACCTGGGGCCAACGTCCTGACTTTC
j_gene: TRBJ2-6
len: 15
d_gene: -
abundance: few
v_gene: TRBV5-4

CDR3aa: CSVEGRTGVIDTEAFF
CDR3nt: TGCAGCGTTGAAGGACGGACAGGGGTCATTGACACTGAAGCTTTCTTT
j_gene: TRBJ1-1
len: 16
d_gene: TRBD1
abundance: -
v_gene: TRBV29-1

CDR3aa: CASGGTGNEQYF
CDR3nt: TGTGCCAGCGGAGGGACAGGGAACGAGCAGTACTTC
j_gene: TRBJ2-7
len: 12
d_gene: TRBD1
abundance: -
v_gene: TRBV9

CDR3aa: CASSGTGQSPLHF
CDR3nt: TGTGCCAGCAGTGGGACAGGGCAATCACCCCTCCACTTT
j_gene: TRBJ1-6
len: 13
d_gene: TRBD1
abundance: -
v_gene: TRBV6-4

CDR3aa: CASRTSGSSYNEQFF
CDR3nt: TGTGCCAGCAGAACAAGCGGGAGCTCCTACAATGAGCAGTTCTTC
j_gene: TRBJ2-1
len: 15
d_gene: TRBD2
abundance: -
v_gene: TRBV7-8

CDR3aa: CASSSSSYEQYF
CDR3nt: TGCGCCAGCAGCTCGAGCTCCTACGAGCAGTACTTC
j_gene: TRBJ2-7
len: 12
d_gene: -
abundance: -
v_gene: TRBV5-1

CDR3aa: CAPHSPGYTF
CDR3nt: TGTGCCCCCCACTCCCCTGGCTACACCTTC
j_gene: TRBJ1-2
len: 10
d_gene: -
abundance: few
v_gene: TRBV19

CDR3aa: CASSGTGNYGYTF
CDR3nt: TGTGCCAGCAGTGGGACAGGCAACTATGGCTACACCTTC
j_gene: TRBJ1-2
len: 13
d_gene: TRBD1
abundance: -
v_gene: TRBV27

CDR3aa: CSVGIEGTTNEKLFF
CDR3nt: TGCAGCGTCGGTATTGAGGGTACAACTAATGAAAAACTGTTTTTT
j_gene: TRBJ1-4
len: 15
d_gene: -
abundance: -
v_gene: TRBV29-1

CDR3aa: CASSYRGDGTEAFF
CDR3nt: TGTGCCAGCAGTTACAGGGGTGACGGCACTGAAGCTTTCTTT
j_gene: TRBJ1-1
len: 14
d_gene: -
abundance: few
v_gene: TRBV6-5